Presented here are 23 T cell receptor beta chains from one specimen sequenced in a study of blood T cell repertoires in COVID-19. Repertoires were generated with immunoSEQ multiplex PCR, while TCRdb's copy carries only in-frame clones and drops some. The data show around 190,000 clones, over 75% seen once. Sequenced sample: PBMCs or T cells enriched from blood (not recorded which). These receptors all stem from a man aged 35 to 55 who had recovered from COVID-19.

The chain employs TRBV6-5 and TRBJ2-3; 7 nucleotides match TRBD1. CDR1 is MNHEY, CDR2 SVGAGI, per germline. V dropped 5 bases and J dropped 2; count of bases not matched to a gene: 4. The CDR3 runs 14 residues. The CDR3 region is CASSTGEATDTQYF. CDR3 DNA sequence: TGTGCCAGCAGTACAGGGGAAGCCACAGATACGCAGTATTTT.

V is TRBV7-2 and J is TRBJ2-2; 9 nucleotides line up with TRBD2. Per the germline V gene, CDR1 is SGHTA and CDR2 is FQGNSA. Trimming removed 5 bases from V and 4 bases from J; junction bases left unmatched: 11. This CDR3 has 17 amino acids. The CDR3 protein is CASSRRRSSGGTGELFF. CDR3 nucleotides: TGTGCCAGCAGCCGCCGTAGAAGTAGCGGGGGCACCGGGGAGCTGTTTTTT.

The chain links TRBV5-1 to TRBJ2-1; 9 positions match TRBD2. The trim removed 0 bases at V and 5 bases at J, leaving 3 bases unmatched. The CDR3 runs 15 residues. CDR1 SGHRS and CDR2 YFSETQ come from the germline V gene. The CDR3 DNA sequence: TGCGCCAGCAGCTTGGCCGCTAGCGGGAACAATGAGCAGTTCTTC. Protein sequence: CASSLAASGNNEQFF.

The chain has TRBV11-2 and TRBJ1-1; D not certain. The germline CDR1 and CDR2 sequences are SGHAT and FQNNGV. The V and J ends lost 7 bases and 6 bases respectively, with 15 bases between them. This CDR3 spans 13 amino acids. CDR3 coding DNA: TGTGCCAGCACCGGGTACCGGAGGGCTGAAGCTTTCTTT. Its protein product is CASTGYRRAEAFF.

The V and J genes are TRBV6-1 and TRBJ1-2, with D uncertain. Trimming took off 8 bases at V and 2 bases at J, with 15 bases between the two ends. The CDR3 loop spans 14 amino acids. The germline V gene has CDR1 MNHNS and CDR2 SASEGT. The CDR3 reads CASGKREDNYGYTF. Written as DNA, the CDR3 is TGTGCCAGCGGGAAAAGGGAGGACAACTATGGCTACACCTTC.

This clone appeared a few times. This chain uses TRBV6-1 with TRBJ2-1, with D tentatively TRBD2 (5 bases). The V gene's germline CDR1 is MNHNS and CDR2 SASEGT. Deletions cut 2 bases from V and 9 bases from J, with 20 bases between. The CDR3 is made up of 16 amino acids. The CDR3 is CASSELSASLGSEQFF. DNA for the CDR3: TGTGCCAGCAGTGAATTATCGGCTAGCCTGGGGAGTGAGCAGTTCTTC.

The CDR3 DNA follows: TGCGCCAGCAGCCAAGCTGGGGGCAGGACTTATGGCTACACCTTC. Protein product: CASSQAGGRTYGYTF. The chain links TRBV4-1 to TRBJ1-2; tentative D call: TRBD1 (6 bases). CDR3 length: 15 amino acids. Germline V CDR1 and CDR2: MGHRA, YSYEKL. V lost 1 base to trimming and J lost 5 bases, with 14 bases between them.

The table lists this clone with a few counts. The chain's CDR3 is CASRQGRATNEKLFF. CDR3 DNA sequence: TGTGCCAGCCGCCAGGGAAGAGCAACTAATGAAAAACTGTTTTTT. This rearrangement joins TRBV28 to TRBJ1-4; D possibly corresponds to TRBD1 (5 bases). This CDR3 contains 15 residues. The V end was cut by 8 bases, the J end by 0 bases, with 13 bases between. Germline V gene lookup returns CDR1 MDHEN and CDR2 SYDVKM.

The rearrangement joins TRBV11-2 to TRBJ2-1; D is ambiguous. CDR1 and CDR2 from the germline V gene are SGHAT and FQNNGV. The germline V and J ends were trimmed by 6 bases and 0 bases, with 15 bases remaining between them. This CDR3 region has 16 residues. As DNA, the CDR3 is TGTGCCAGCAGTATATTTGAAAAGAGCTCCTACAATGAGCAGTTCTTC. Translation: CASSIFEKSSYNEQFF.

The rearrangement uses TRBV5-1 and TRBJ1-4, with D tentatively TRBD1 (5 bases). The CDR3 totals 15 residues. Deletions cut 4 bases from V and 3 bases from J, with 13 bases between. The germline V gene encodes CDR1 SGHRS and CDR2 YFSETQ. The CDR3, as DNA: TGCGCCAGCAGCCTGTGGGGGGAGGCTAATGAAAAACTGTTTTTT. Amino acid sequence: CASSLWGEANEKLFF.

This clone was observed once. The chain uses TRBV27 and TRBJ1-2, with 10 bases that match TRBD1. Germline assignment: CDR1 MNHEY and CDR2 SMNVEV (reference sequence). The CDR3 loop spans 15 amino acids. The junction had 11 bases not matched to a gene; V was cut back by 6 bases and J by 7 bases. CDR3 nucleotide sequence: TGTGCCAGCAGAACAGTGGGGACAGGGGCAGGTGGCTACACCTTC. Residues: CASRTVGTGAGGYTF.

The chain combines TRBV6-5 with TRBJ2-2; TRBD1 might be the D (5 bases). CDR3 length: 14 amino acids. The ends were cut back, 8 bases at V and 6 bases at J, with 16 bases in the middle. Germline V gene data show CDR1 as MNHEY and CDR2 as SVGAGI. The CDR3 DNA follows: TGTGCCAGCCAGGGTAGGGCATCCGCCGGGGAGCTGTTTTTT. Protein product: CASQGRASAGELFF.

J is TRBJ2-1 and V is TRBV5-1, with D possibly TRBD2 on 5 matching bases. Trimming shortened V by 5 bases and J by 4 bases, and 16 bases separated the two germline ends. Germline assignment: CDR1 SGHRS and CDR2 YFSETQ. This CDR3 spans 15 amino acids. CDR3 in DNA: TGCGCCAGCAGACGCGGGCCCGAAGAATACAATGAGCAGTTCTTC. Protein sequence: CASRRGPEEYNEQFF.

The CDR3 sequence is CTSGAIYTGELFF. The CDR3 nucleotides are TGCACTAGCGGAGCGATCTACACCGGGGAGCTGTTTTTT. The chain uses TRBV1 and TRBJ2-2; TRBD2, the table's D call, lacks a check against the DNA. TRBV1 is deemed a pseudogene. The CDR3 runs to 13 residues.

The CDR3 bases are TGTGCCAGCAAGGGGGGGTTATCCTACAATGAGCAGTTCTTC. Translation: CASKGGLSYNEQFF. The V and J genes are TRBV6-5 and TRBJ2-1; a possible D gene is TRBD2 (7 bases). Germline values: CDR1 MNHEY, CDR2 SVGAGI. Trimming stripped 7 bases from V and 1 base from J, with 11 bases between. The CDR3 is 14 amino acids.

The gene calls are TRBV19 and TRBJ1-2; 11 bases line up with TRBD1. The germline V gene has CDR1 LNHDA and CDR2 SQIVND (reference sequence). The ends lost 3 bases at V and 6 bases at J; junction bases unmatched: 3. This CDR3 has 14 amino acids. Here the CDR3 reads CASSIRTGGNGYTF. DNA of the CDR3: TGTGCCAGTAGTATTAGGACAGGGGGCAATGGCTACACCTTC.

This clone was picked up one time. CDR3 sequence reads: CASSLAQGKREQFF. As DNA, the CDR3 is TGTGCCAGCAGCTTAGCCCAGGGTAAGCGCGAGCAGTTCTTC. The chain couples TRBV5-5 to TRBJ2-1; TRBD1 might be the D (5 bases). This CDR3 has 14 amino acids. Germline CDR1 reads SGHKS; CDR2 reads YYEKEE (reference sequence). V was pared by 2 bases and J by 10 bases, with 16 bases between.

The chain has TRBV18 and TRBJ2-1, with D uncertain. The CDR3 extends over 13 amino acids. Trimming left V 8 bases short and J 4 bases short, with 12 bases between. CDR1 is KGHSH and CDR2 is LQKENI in the germline V gene. The CDR3 DNA reads TGTGCCAGCCGTCCTGCAGGTTACAATGAGCAGTTCTTC. Protein sequence: CASRPAGYNEQFF. Looking up the rest from reference TRBV18 and TRBJ2-1 gives the full variable domain: NAGVMQNPRHLVRRRGQEARLRCSPMKGHSHVYWYRQLPEEGLKFMVYLQKENIIDESGMPKERFSAEFPKEGPSILRIQQVVRGDSAAYFCASRPAGYNEQFFGPGTRLTVL.

This clone was observed a single time. This rearrangement joins TRBV29-1 to TRBJ1-2, with 9 bases that match TRBD1. Germline-derived CDR1 and CDR2 are SQVTM and ANQGSEA. V dropped 1 base and J dropped 8; count of bases not matched to a gene: 5. This CDR3 has 13 residues. CDR3 sequence (DNA): TGCAGCGTTGAAGGGGACAGGGTACAGGGCTACACCTTC. Translated: CSVEGDRVQGYTF.

Remarks on this clone: One end of the junction does not line up with germline, which may come from a read error. The rearrangement links TRBV27 to TRBJ2-7; a weak D match, TRBD2 (5 bases). The CDR3 length is 13 residues. Germline CDR1 MNHEY, CDR2 SMNVEV (reference sequence). Here the CDR3 reads CASSLSSGYGQYF. In nucleotides, the CDR3 is TGTGCCAGCAGTTTATCGTCGGGGTACGGGCAGTACTTC.

The CDR3 spells CASSPDRGEKLFF. CDR3 coding DNA: TGTGCCAGCAGCCCTGACAGGGGAGAAAAACTGTTTTTT. The chain has TRBV5-4 and TRBJ1-4, with 8 bases that match TRBD1. CDR3 length: 13 residues. Trimming took 4 bases from V and 8 from J; bases not matched to a gene: 4. Looked up from germline, CDR1 is SGHNT and CDR2 is YYREEE (reference sequence).

V usage is TRBV18 and J usage is TRBJ1-4; D not resolved. Deletions cut 8 bases from V and 5 bases from J, with 12 bases between. The CDR3 totals 13 residues. Looked up from germline, CDR1 is KGHSH and CDR2 is LQKENI. This CDR3 reads CASTKGGNEKLFF. For the CDR3, the DNA is TGTGCCAGCACCAAGGGAGGCAATGAAAAACTGTTTTTT.

This chain joins TRBV12-5 and TRBJ1-3; 9 bases agree with TRBD1. The CDR3 is 15 amino acids. CDR1 LGHNT and CDR2 FRNRAP come from the germline V gene. V trimming: 6 bases; J trimming: 3 bases; junction bases outside the gene matches: 6. The chain's CDR3 is CASGRGQGLGNTIYF. In DNA form, the CDR3 reads TGTGCTAGTGGCAGGGGACAGGGACTTGGAAACACCATATATTTT.